The clone carrying this T cell receptor beta chain was seen many times. Antigen: not known. This record belongs to a study of T cells after yellow fever vaccination. Overall study: Fractions of limited cellularity were prepared by means of SMART-Seq v4 Ultra Low Input. Study results and limitations: Across the CD4 and CD8 compartments, a small share of clonotypes was present in both.

TCRdb analysed the 5' RACE reads with MiXCR anew, one entry per CDR3 protein. The sample shows around 230,000 distinct CDR3 sequences, about 7% of them seen only once. The CDR3 is made up of 14 amino acids. CDR1 and CDR2 from the germline V gene are SGHRS and YFSETQ. The J segment lost 2 bases and the V segment lost 5 bases, leaving 5 bases of the junction unmatched. This material consisted of CD4+ T cells sorted from PBMCs, taken on the day of the yellow fever booster vaccination. The V call is TRBV5-1, the J call TRBJ2-7, with 9 positions matching TRBD1. The clonotype originates from a man aged 25 to 45 who received the YFV17D yellow fever vaccine. CDR3 coding DNA: TGCGCCAGCAGACGGGGACAGGGCCCCTACGAGCAGTACTTC. This gives the protein CASRRGQGPYEQYF.